This T cell receptor beta chain is from a study of blood T cells in healthy people across ages. Regarding the study as a whole: Naive and antigen-experienced cells could not be conclusively compared, given unsorted PBMCs. Naive T cell percentage showed a strong correlation with TCR beta diversity. Donors of long life had a larger count of naive CD4+ cells and greater diversity than aged donors.

The authors drew about 10 milliliters of peripheral blood from each donor. Trimming removed 0 bases from V and 1 base from J, with 11 bases in between. Germline CDR1 reads SGHRS; CDR2 reads YFSETQ. This CDR3 has 15 residues. To note about this clonotype: Its antigen remains unidentified.

The use of a sample-barcoded 5' primer and a J-beta primer mix characterized a second PCR of roughly 7 to 11 cycles. Each CDR3 protein gets one entry after TCRdb re-called the 5' RACE reads with MiXCR. The sample consists of about 600,000 distinct CDR3 sequences, 47% of them appearing once. The chain combines TRBV5-1 with TRBJ2-7; possible D gene TRBD1, 6 bases. The source is a man older than 75 in good health. The sequenced sample consisted of blood. CDR3 bases: TGCGCCAGCAGCTTGGATGGGACACAATCCTACGAGCAGTACTTC. Translated, it gives CASSLDGTQSYEQYF.